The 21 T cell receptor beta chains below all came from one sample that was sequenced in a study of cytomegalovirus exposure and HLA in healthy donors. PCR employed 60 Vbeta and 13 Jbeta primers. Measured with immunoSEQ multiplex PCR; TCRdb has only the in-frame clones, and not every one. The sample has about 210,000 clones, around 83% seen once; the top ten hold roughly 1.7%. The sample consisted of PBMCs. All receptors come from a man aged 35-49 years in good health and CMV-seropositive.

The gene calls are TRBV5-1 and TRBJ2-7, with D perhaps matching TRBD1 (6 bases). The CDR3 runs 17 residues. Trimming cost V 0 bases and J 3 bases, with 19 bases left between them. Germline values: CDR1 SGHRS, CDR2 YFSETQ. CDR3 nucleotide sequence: TGCGCCAGCAGCTTGGGGTTTTGGCGGGTGGGACACTACGAGCAGTACTTC. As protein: CASSLGFWRVGHYEQYF.

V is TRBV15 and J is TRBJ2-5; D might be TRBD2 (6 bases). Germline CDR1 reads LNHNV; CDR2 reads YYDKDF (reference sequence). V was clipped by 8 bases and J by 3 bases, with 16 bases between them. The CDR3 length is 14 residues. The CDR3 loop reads CATAGRTVKETQYF. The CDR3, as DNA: TGTGCCACCGCGGGGAGGACGGTCAAAGAGACCCAGTACTTC.

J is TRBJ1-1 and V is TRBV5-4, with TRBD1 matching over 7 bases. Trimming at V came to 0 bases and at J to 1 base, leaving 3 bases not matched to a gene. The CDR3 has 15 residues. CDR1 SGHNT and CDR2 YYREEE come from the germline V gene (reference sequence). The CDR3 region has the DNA TGTGCCAGCAGCTTGGCTCAGGGGGGGAACACTGAAGCTTTCTTT. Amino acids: CASSLAQGGNTEAFF. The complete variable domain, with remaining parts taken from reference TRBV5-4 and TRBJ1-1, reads ETGVTQSPTHLIKTRGQQVTLRCSSQSGHNTVSWYQQALGQGPQFIFQYYREEENGRGNFPPRFSGLQFPNYSSELNVNALELDDSALYLCASSLAQGGNTEAFFGQGTRLTVV.

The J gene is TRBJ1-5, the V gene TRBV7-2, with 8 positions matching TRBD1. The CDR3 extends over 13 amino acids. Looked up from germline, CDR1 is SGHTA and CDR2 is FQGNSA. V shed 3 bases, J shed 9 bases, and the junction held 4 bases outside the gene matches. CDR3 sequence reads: CASSLTGAVPQHF. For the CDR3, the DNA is TGTGCCAGCAGCTTGACAGGGGCGGTGCCCCAGCATTTT.

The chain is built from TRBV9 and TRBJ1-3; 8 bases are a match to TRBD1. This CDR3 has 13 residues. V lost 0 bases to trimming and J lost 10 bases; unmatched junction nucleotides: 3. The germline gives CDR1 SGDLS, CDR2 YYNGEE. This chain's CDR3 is CASSVARTGTIYF. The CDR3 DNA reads TGTGCCAGCAGCGTAGCCCGGACAGGGACCATATATTTT.

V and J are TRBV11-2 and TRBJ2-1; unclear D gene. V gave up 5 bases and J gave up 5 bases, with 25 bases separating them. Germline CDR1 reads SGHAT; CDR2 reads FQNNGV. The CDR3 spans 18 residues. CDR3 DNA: TGTGCCAGCAGCCGAAAAGCTTCATTGTTTGACTTCAACAATGAGCAGTTCTTC. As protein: CASSRKASLFDFNNEQFF.

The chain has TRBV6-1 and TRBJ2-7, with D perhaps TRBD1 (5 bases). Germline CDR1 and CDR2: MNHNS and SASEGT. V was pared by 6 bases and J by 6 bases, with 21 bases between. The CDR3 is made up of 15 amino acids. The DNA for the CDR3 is TGTGCCAGCAGCTACATCGGTGGGGCTGTCGGCGAGCAGTACTTC. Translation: CASSYIGGAVGEQYF.

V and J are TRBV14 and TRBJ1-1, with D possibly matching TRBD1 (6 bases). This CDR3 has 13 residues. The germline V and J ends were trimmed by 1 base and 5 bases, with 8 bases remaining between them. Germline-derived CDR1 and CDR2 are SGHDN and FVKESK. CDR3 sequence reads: CASSQGGRTEAFF. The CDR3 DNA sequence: TGTGCCAGCAGCCAAGGGGGGCGGACTGAAGCTTTCTTT.

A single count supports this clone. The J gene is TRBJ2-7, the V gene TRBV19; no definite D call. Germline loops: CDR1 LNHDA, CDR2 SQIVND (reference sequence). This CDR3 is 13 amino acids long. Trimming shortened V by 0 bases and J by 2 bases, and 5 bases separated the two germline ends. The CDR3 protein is CASSIEHTYEQYF. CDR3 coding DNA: TGTGCCAGTAGTATAGAACATACCTACGAGCAGTACTTC.

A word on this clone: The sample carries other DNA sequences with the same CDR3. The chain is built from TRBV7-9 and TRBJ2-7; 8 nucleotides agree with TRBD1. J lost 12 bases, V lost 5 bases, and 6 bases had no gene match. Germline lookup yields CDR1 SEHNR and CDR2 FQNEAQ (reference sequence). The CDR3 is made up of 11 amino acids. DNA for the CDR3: TGTGCCAGCAGCCTCGGACAGGGTCTGTACTTC. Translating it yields CASSLGQGLYF.

The CDR3 region has the DNA TGTGCCAGCAGTTTAGAGGTTCCTAGCGGGGACGCCTGGTCCTACAATGAGCAGTTCTTC. Translating it yields CASSLEVPSGDAWSYNEQFF. The rearrangement joins TRBV28 to TRBJ2-1; 9 bases are a match to TRBD2. V lost 2 bases, J lost 1 base, and 15 bases stayed unmatched. Germline lookup yields CDR1 MDHEN and CDR2 SYDVKM. CDR3 length equals 20 residues.

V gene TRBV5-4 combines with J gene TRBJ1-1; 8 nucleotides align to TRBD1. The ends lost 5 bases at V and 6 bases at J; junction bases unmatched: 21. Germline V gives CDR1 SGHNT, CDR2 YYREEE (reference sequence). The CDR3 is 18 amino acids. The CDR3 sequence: CASRRGQGGSSGVAEAFF. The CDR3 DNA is TGTGCCAGCAGACGTGGACAGGGCGGTTCATCTGGTGTCGCTGAAGCTTTCTTT.

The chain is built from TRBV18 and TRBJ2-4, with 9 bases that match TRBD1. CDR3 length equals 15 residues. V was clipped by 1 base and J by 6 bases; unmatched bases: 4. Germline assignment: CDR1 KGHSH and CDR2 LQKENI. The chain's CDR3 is CASSPRQDRGNIQYF. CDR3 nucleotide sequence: TGTGCCAGCTCACCACGCCAGGACAGGGGAAACATTCAGTACTTC. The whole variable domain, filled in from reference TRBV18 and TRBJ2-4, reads NAGVMQNPRHLVRRRGQEARLRCSPMKGHSHVYWYRQLPEEGLKFMVYLQKENIIDESGMPKERFSAEFPKEGPSILRIQQVVRGDSAAYFCASSPRQDRGNIQYFGAGTRLSVL.

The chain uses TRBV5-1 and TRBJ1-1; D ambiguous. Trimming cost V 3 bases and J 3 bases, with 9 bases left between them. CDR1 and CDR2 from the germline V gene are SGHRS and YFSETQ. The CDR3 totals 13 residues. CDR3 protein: CASSSRLHTEAFF. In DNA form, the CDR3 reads TGCGCCAGCAGCTCCCGACTGCACACTGAAGCTTTCTTT.

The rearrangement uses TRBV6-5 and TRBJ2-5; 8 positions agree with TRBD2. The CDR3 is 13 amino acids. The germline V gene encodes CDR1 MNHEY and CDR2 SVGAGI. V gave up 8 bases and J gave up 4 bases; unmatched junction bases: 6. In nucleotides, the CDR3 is TGTGCCAGCCTGACGGGAGGGGGAGAGACCCAGTACTTC. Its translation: CASLTGGGETQYF.

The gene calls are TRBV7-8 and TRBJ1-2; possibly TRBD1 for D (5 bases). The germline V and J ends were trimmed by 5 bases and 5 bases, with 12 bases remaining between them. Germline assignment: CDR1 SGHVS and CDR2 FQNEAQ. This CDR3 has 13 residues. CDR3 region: CASSATQGYGYTF. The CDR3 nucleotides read TGTGCCAGCAGCGCGACGCAGGGTTATGGCTACACCTTC.

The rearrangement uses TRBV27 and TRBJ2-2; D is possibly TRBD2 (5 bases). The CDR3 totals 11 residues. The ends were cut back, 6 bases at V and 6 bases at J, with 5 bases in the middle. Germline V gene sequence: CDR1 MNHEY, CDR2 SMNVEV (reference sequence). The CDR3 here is CASSGAGELFF. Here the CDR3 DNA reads TGTGCCAGCAGCGGGGCCGGGGAGCTGTTTTTT.

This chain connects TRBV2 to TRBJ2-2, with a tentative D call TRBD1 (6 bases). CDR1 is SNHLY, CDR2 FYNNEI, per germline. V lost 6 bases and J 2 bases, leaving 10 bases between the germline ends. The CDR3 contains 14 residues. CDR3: CASSGTINTGELFF. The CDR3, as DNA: TGTGCCAGCAGCGGGACAATTAACACCGGGGAGCTGTTTTTT.

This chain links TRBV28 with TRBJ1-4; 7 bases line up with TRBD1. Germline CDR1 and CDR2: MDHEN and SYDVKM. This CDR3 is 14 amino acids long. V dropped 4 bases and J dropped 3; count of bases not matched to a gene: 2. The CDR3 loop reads CASSSGGSNEKLFF. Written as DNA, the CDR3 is TGTGCCAGCAGTTCAGGGGGTTCTAATGAAAAACTGTTTTTT. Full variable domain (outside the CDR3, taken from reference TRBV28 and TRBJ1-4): DVKVTQSSRYLVKRTGEKVFLECVQDMDHENMFWYRQDPGLGLRLIYFSYDVKMKEKGDIPEGYSVSREKKERFSLILESASTNQTSMYLCASSSGGSNEKLFFGSGTQLSVL.

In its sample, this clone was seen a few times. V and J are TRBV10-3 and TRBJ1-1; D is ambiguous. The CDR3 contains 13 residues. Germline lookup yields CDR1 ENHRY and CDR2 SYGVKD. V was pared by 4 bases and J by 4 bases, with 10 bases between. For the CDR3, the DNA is TGTGCCATCAGTGGCGGAGAAGGCACTGAAGCTTTCTTT. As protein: CAISGGEGTEAFF.

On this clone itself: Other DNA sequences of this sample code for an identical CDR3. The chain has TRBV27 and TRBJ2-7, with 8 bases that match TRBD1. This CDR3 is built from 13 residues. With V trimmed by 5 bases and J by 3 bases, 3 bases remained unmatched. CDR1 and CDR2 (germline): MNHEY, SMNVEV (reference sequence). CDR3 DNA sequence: TGTGCCAGCAGTCCCGGACAGGGCTACGAGCAGTACTTC. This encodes CASSPGQGYEQYF.